This T cell receptor beta chain was documented in a study of OX40 agonist ivuxolimab in advanced cancers. For context, the study as a whole: The costimulatory receptor OX40 (CD134) was targeted by ivuxolimab, a fully human IgG2 agonistic monoclonal antibody. In the dose-escalation cohort, over 65% of patients were male, and the mean age was roughly 60 years, with a range of 23 to 79. Among the approximately 50 dose-escalation patients, about 19 had hepatocellular carcinoma, roughly 15 melanoma, 9 renal cell carcinoma and 9 head and neck cancer. Three dose-escalation patients achieved partial responses, one with hepatocellular carcinoma and two with cutaneous melanoma. The monotherapy dose-escalation portion (N of about 57 patients) of the phase I ivuxolimab trial is reported in the paper. Intravenous ivuxolimab was administered to patients every 2 weeks at six dose levels: 0.01, 0.1, 0.3, 1.5, 3 and 10 mg/kg. The point of sequencing TCRbeta in the periphery was to test whether ivuxolimab changed TCR sequence diversity and drove clonal T-cell expansion. Prior anti-PD-1, anti-PD-L1 or anti-CTLA-4 therapy was permitted, and checkpoint inhibitors had been received by approximately 39% of dose-escalation patients.

In regard to this clone: It lacks a known antigen. No base-level quality is on record; no much larger clone is a single base apart.

As encoded in the germline V gene (reference sequence), CDR1 is LNHDA while CDR2 is SQIVND. The CDR3 runs 16 residues from the cysteine to the phenylalanine. Only the CDR3 part of the read is kept: 48 bases, read in frame from the first base. Cut back by 3 bases and 4 bases, the V and J ends lie 13 bases apart. Genomic DNA was extracted from sorted cells for sequencing of the TCRbeta CDR3 region. The immunoSEQ Assay was used for sequencing of TCRbeta CDR3 regions. Sourced from immuneACCESS, this table was stored by TCRdb with only in-frame sequences that have V and J called. A share of the clones is absent; for the studies checked, an unresolved V gene accounts for under half, and the remainder has no known explanation. For this sample there are about 52,000 clones; about 86% appear just once. Approximately 6.8% of the sample is taken by the ten largest. Paper-wide results and their limitations: At doses from 0.1 to 3.0 mg/kg, clonal expansion was seen in both CD4+ and CD8+ blood T cells between baseline and week 6. The antigen specificity of the peripheral T cells that underwent clonal expansion was not determined. Low levels of normalized T-cell clonal expansion were also seen in some patients who did not respond. On average, CD8+ T cells showed more expanded clones than CD4+ T cells after ivuxolimab. Partial responders in the 0.1-3.0 mg/kg groups had among the lowest normalized peripheral clonal expansion, especially among CD8+ T cells.

Patients with a history of autoimmune disease or receiving systemic immunosuppression were excluded from the trial. Peripheral blood for TCR sequencing was collected from all dose cohorts at baseline, on cycle 4 day 1, and on cycle 7 day 1. The samples were taken from a phase I, first-in-human, multicenter, open-label dose-escalation trial of ivuxolimab. Adults with locally advanced or metastatic head and neck squamous cell, hepatocellular, melanoma or renal cell carcinoma were enrolled in the trial. Before TCR sequencing, CD4+ and CD8+ T cells were separately sorted from peripheral blood. The receptor's source is an adult with an advanced solid tumor such as melanoma, head and neck, liver or kidney cancer. The receptor chain draws on TRBV19 and TRBJ2-6; the D gene remains uncertain. Sequencing was performed on CD4+ or CD8+ T cells sorted from blood, taken in a trial of the OX40 agonist ivuxolimab. The CDR3 here reads CASSISGFPGANVLTF. The nucleotide sequence reads as follows: TGTGCCAGTAGTATCTCCGGCTTCCCGGGGGCCAACGTCCTGACTTTC.